This is a list of T cell receptor beta chains from one sample in a study of OX40 agonist ivuxolimab in advanced cancers. Method: immunoSEQ multiplex PCR; TCRdb's copy keeps in-frame clones and lacks some. The repertoire holds tens of thousands of clones, with roughly 76% as singletons. The source material was CD4+ or CD8+ T cells sorted from blood, sampled in a trial of the OX40 agonist ivuxolimab. The receptors stem from an adult with an advanced solid tumor such as melanoma, head and neck, liver or kidney cancer. Each CDR3 is given with its conserved first and last residue.

j_call v_call cdr3_aa
TRBJ1-5 TRBV7-2 CASSLGTGGPQPQHF
TRBJ2-2 TRBV7-3 CASSLNALGSGELFF
TRBJ1-3 TRBV2 CASRTSGNTIYF
TRBJ2-7 TRBV11-2 CASSLSSNRIPYEQYF
TRBJ2-4 TRBV19 CASGPGAKNIQYF
TRBJ2-2 TRBV6-6 CASSYQQTGELFF
TRBJ1-3 TRBV7-9 CASSLDRGHTIYF
TRBJ2-5 TRBV19 CASSIKGTRGGWTQYF
TRBJ1-1 TRBV10-3 CAISDEGGNTEAFF
TRBJ1-5 TRBV6-1 CATAWGPQPQHF
TRBJ1-4 TRBV5-1 CASSWGQGGLQINEKLFF
TRBJ2-1 TRBV7-9 CASSLEPEEQFF
TRBJ1-1 TRBV13 CASSLEGAMNTEAFF
TRBJ1-2 TRBV5-4 CASSLRTGERYTF
TRBJ1-6 TRBV4-2 CASSQDHKSSGSPLHF
TRBJ2-3 TRBV7-2 CASSLGDGGDTQYF
TRBJ2-7 TRBV27 CASSLRGYEQYF
TRBJ2-2 TRBV6-1 CASSDSGGAAGELFF
TRBJ1-1 TRBV30 CAWGVRQLNTEAFF
TRBJ1-1 TRBV27 CASSLLIGTEAFF
TRBJ1-5 TRBV10-3 CAISEYENQPQHF
TRBJ2-1 TRBV6-1 CASSSQLNEQFF
TRBJ1-1 TRBV29-1 CSVAGVPGTEAFF